This T cell receptor beta chain emerged from a study of blood T cell repertoires in COVID-19. Study as a whole: Samples taken during acute and convalescent COVID-19 were collected in the United States, Italy and Spain. From T cells, B-cell-depleted T cells, or PBMCs came the material, which was cDNA or gDNA.

In the original workflow: For nucleated cells, counts were estimated from reference gene primer amplification. Profiling relied on immunoSEQ multiplex PCR, and the TCRdb table lists in-frame clones only, not all of them. The V and J calls and clone size come from that table; D and trimming were worked out from the DNA. Of fewer than 200,000 clones in the sample, approximately 86% were seen once. V lost 2 bases, J lost 5 bases, and 1 base stayed unmatched. From germline, CDR1 is MNHNY and CDR2 SVGAGI (reference sequence). The CDR3 length is 14 residues. This chain connects TRBV6-6 to TRBJ2-1; TRBD2 matches 9 bases. Sequenced input: peripheral blood. The receptor comes from a woman older than 75 with acute or convalescent COVID-19. The CDR3 nucleotides read TGTGCCAGCAGTTACCCTAGCGGGAACAATGAGCAGTTCTTC. As protein: CASSYPSGNNEQFF.